The 26 T cell receptor beta chains given below trace back to one sample, sequenced in a study of T-cell reconstitution after alpha-beta-depleted transplantation in children. During its preparation, the TCRbeta library received unique molecular identifiers. In TCRdb, the PCR reads were re-called with MiXCR into one record per CDR3 protein. The data hold about 78,000 distinct CDR3 sequences, with 13% to 15% observed a single time. The specimen comprised PBMCs, mostly from graft donor cells, sampled 180 days after TCRalphabeta/CD19-depleted stem cell transplant. These receptors all come from a male patient aged 2 to 10 who had a stem cell transplant for acute lymphoblastic leukemia, so the T cells may come from the graft donor.

Concerning this clonotype: An end of the junction differs from the germline gene, which may be a read error. The CDR3 region is CASSSTPGGGQKASF. The CDR3 DNA reads as TGTGCCAGCAGCTCGACCCCAGGAGGGGGACAGAAAGCTTCCTTT. The chain recombines TRBV9 with TRBJ1-1, with 7 bases identical to TRBD1. CDR1 and CDR2 from the germline V gene are SGDLS and YYNGEE. This CDR3 has 15 amino acids.

This clonotype was picked up a small number of times. V gene TRBV29-1 combines with J gene TRBJ2-5; no clear D gene. V lost 0 bases, J lost 4 bases, and 18 bases lay in between. Germline CDR1 reads SQVTM; CDR2 reads ANQGSEA. The length of the CDR3 is 16 residues. Here the CDR3 reads CSVEDPTPSPGETQYF. CDR3 nucleotide sequence: TGCAGCGTTGAAGATCCGACACCCTCCCCGGGAGAGACCCAGTACTTC.

The V gene is TRBV4-2, the J gene TRBJ2-2; TRBD2 might be the D (7 bases). This CDR3 has 15 amino acids. CDR1 is LGHNA and CDR2 is YNFKEQ in the germline V gene. The V gene lost 4 bases and the J gene lost 5 bases, with 14 bases spanning the gap. The CDR3 bases are TGTGCCAGCAGCCTTTTTAGGGGGGGGACCGGGGAGCTGTTTTTT. Translating gives CASSLFRGGTGELFF.

In this sample, this clonotype turned up a few times. The J gene is TRBJ2-3, the V gene TRBV5-1; D is uncertain. Germline V lookup: CDR1 SGHRS, CDR2 YFSETQ. The CDR3 consists of 14 residues. Trimming left V 5 bases short and J 2 bases short, with 12 bases between. This chain's CDR3 is CASSSGLSTDTQYF. CDR3 DNA sequence: TGCGCCAGCAGTTCAGGCCTTTCCACAGATACGCAGTATTTT.

As to this clonotype: It may be a read error: a sequence one base away is much more abundant. V usage is TRBV7-2 and J usage is TRBJ1-4, with TRBD1 matching 8 bases. This CDR3 has 14 amino acids. Germline V gene lookup returns CDR1 SGHTA and CDR2 FQGNSA. V gave up 5 bases and J gave up 5 bases; unmatched junction bases: 4. The CDR3 nucleotides are TGTGCCAGCAGCGGCCGGGACAGGAATGAAAAACTGTTTTTT. This codes for CASSGRDRNEKLFF.

The chain combines TRBV5-5 with TRBJ1-2; D ambiguous. This CDR3 is built from 11 residues. Trimming shortened V by 4 bases and J by 2 bases, and 3 bases separated the two germline ends. From germline, CDR1 is SGHKS and CDR2 YYEKEE (reference sequence). CDR3 sequence: CASSPNYGYTF. The CDR3 DNA follows: TGTGCCAGCAGCCCGAACTATGGCTACACCTTC. Based on the CDR3 plus reference TRBV5-5 and TRBJ1-2, the full variable domain is DAGVTQSPTHLIKTRGQQVTLRCSPISGHKSVSWYQQVLGQGPQFIFQYYEKEERGRGNFPDRFSARQFPNYSSELNVNALLLGDSALYLCASSPNYGYTFGSGTRLTVV.

This clonotype occurred many times. V usage is TRBV20-1 and J usage is TRBJ2-2, with D possibly TRBD1 on 5 matching bases. The CDR3 totals 14 residues. V was shortened by 3 bases and J by 7 bases, with 15 bases between the two germline ends. Germline V gene data show CDR1 as DFQATT and CDR2 as SNEGSKA (reference sequence). The CDR3 is CSASRGPQGGELFF. Here the CDR3 DNA reads TGCAGTGCTAGTCGAGGACCCCAGGGCGGGGAGCTGTTTTTT.

The sample holds a few counts of this clonotype. The chain uses TRBV6-5 and TRBJ1-1; TRBD1 agrees at 9 bases. The CDR3 loop spans 15 amino acids. J lost 6 bases, V lost 5 bases, and 10 bases had no gene match. The germline gives CDR1 MNHEY, CDR2 SVGAGI. The CDR3 sequence: CASSHRRQGVAEAFF. CDR3 DNA sequence: TGTGCCAGCAGTCACCGTCGACAGGGGGTGGCTGAAGCTTTCTTT.

The chain uses TRBV6-5 and TRBJ1-2, with 7 bases matching TRBD1. After removal of 2 bases from V and 7 bases from J, the junction contained 10 bases not matched to a gene. CDR1 is MNHEY and CDR2 is SVGAGI in the germline V gene. This CDR3 spans 15 amino acids. As DNA, the CDR3 is TGTGCCAGCAGTTACGGCACAGGGGCCCGAGCTGGCTACACCTTC. Translation gives CASSYGTGARAGYTF.

There are many counts of this clonotype. The chain is built from TRBV4-3 and TRBJ2-7; D is ambiguous. V lost 0 bases to trimming and J lost 1 base, with 10 bases between them. CDR1 and CDR2 (germline): LGHNA, YSLEER. The CDR3 sequence is 15 residues long. The CDR3 region has the DNA TGCGCCAGCAGCCAAGATCGGTACCGATCCTACGAGCAGTACTTC. Its protein is CASSQDRYRSYEQYF.

This clonotype has more than one count but fewer than ten. The V call is TRBV5-6, the J call TRBJ2-1, with D possibly being TRBD1 or TRBD2 (5 bases each). Per germline, CDR1 SGHDT and CDR2 YYEEEE. The CDR3 is 16 residues long. V was shortened by 0 bases and J by 7 bases, with 17 bases between the two germline ends. CDR3 amino acids: CASSLGRLTRGNEQFF. For the CDR3, the DNA is TGTGCCAGCAGCTTGGGGAGGCTTACGAGGGGTAATGAGCAGTTCTTC.

The V call is TRBV9, the J call TRBJ2-7, with 7 nucleotides matching TRBD1. The CDR3 is 14 residues long. CDR1 and CDR2 (germline): SGDLS, YYNGEE. V was pared by 3 bases and J by 1 base, with 4 bases of the junction left unmatched. The CDR3 loop reads CASSASGGSYEQYF. The CDR3 nucleotides read TGTGCCAGCAGCGCCTCAGGGGGATCCTACGAGCAGTACTTC.

This clonotype was counted a few times. The chain links TRBV7-6 to TRBJ2-7; TRBD1 or TRBD2 may be the D gene (5 bases each). The V gene's germline CDR1 is SGHVS and CDR2 FNYEAQ. The CDR3 has 13 amino acids. V dropped 5 bases and J dropped 3 bases, with 11 bases sitting between them. DNA for the CDR3: TGTGCCAGCAGCCTGGGACGGAACTACGAGCAGTACTTC. Its translation: CASSLGRNYEQYF.

This clonotype was seen more than once but under ten times. The chain has TRBV20-1 and TRBJ1-5; D remains unclear. The CDR3 length is 14 residues. CDR1 and CDR2 from the germline V gene are DFQATT and SNEGSKA (reference sequence). V was cut by 1 base and J by 6 bases, with 13 bases left in between. CDR3 coding DNA: TGCAGTGCTAGAGGGGTAAATTGGGGTCAGCCCCAGCATTTT. It encodes CSARGVNWGQPQHF.

This clonotype was observed a handful of times. J is TRBJ1-2 and V is TRBV20-1; D is unresolved. Per the germline V gene, CDR1 is DFQATT and CDR2 is SNEGSKA (reference sequence). With 1 base removed from V and 4 bases from J, the gap between germline ends came to 4 bases. This CDR3 is built from 11 residues. CDR3 DNA: TGCAGTGCTAGAGTCAGCTATGGCTACACCTTC. Protein: CSARVSYGYTF.

V is TRBV7-8 and J is TRBJ1-1, with D perhaps matching TRBD1 (6 bases). CDR3 length: 14 amino acids. The V gene lost 3 bases and the J gene lost 5 bases, with 13 bases spanning the gap. Germline CDR1 and CDR2: SGHVS and FQNEAQ. This chain's CDR3 is CASSLGPQGTEAFF. CDR3 DNA sequence: TGTGCCAGCAGCTTGGGACCCCAGGGGACTGAAGCTTTCTTT.

This clonotype has a handful of counts. The CDR3 DNA follows: TGCAGTGGTGTCAGGGAGTTGAGCTATGGCTACACCTTC. Translating gives CSGVRELSYGYTF. This chain uses TRBV20-1 with TRBJ1-2; tentative D call: TRBD1 (5 bases). Germline V gives CDR1 DFQATT, CDR2 SNEGSKA (reference sequence). Trimming shortened V by 7 bases and J by 4 bases, and 16 bases separated the two germline ends. CDR3 length equals 13 residues.

The CDR3 is CASSQRTGTGLYNEQFF. The CDR3 region has the DNA TGTGCCAGCAGCCAACGGACCGGGACTGGCCTTTACAATGAGCAGTTCTTC. V usage is TRBV6-1 and J usage is TRBJ2-1; tentative D call: TRBD2 (6 bases). V gave up 6 bases and J gave up 4 bases, with 22 bases separating them. The germline CDR1 and CDR2 sequences are MNHNS and SASEGT. This CDR3 region has 17 residues.

The V gene is TRBV12-3 or TRBV12-4, the J gene TRBJ1-4; 10 bases align to TRBD1. J lost 3 bases, V lost 5 bases, and 0 bases had no gene match. The CDR3 loop spans 14 amino acids. CDR3 DNA: TGTGCCAGCAGTGGACAGGGGGCTAATGAAAAACTGTTTTTT. Its protein is CASSGQGANEKLFF.

Only a few counts were recorded for this clonotype. The chain links TRBV7-2 to TRBJ2-3, with TRBD2 matching over 9 bases. CDR3 length equals 16 residues. From germline, CDR1 is SGHTA and CDR2 FQGNSA. V shed 4 bases and J 5 bases; nucleotides not matched to a gene: 10. This CDR3 is CASSSGRGGLGDTQYF. CDR3 in DNA: TGTGCCAGCAGCTCGGGGCGGGGGGGCCTGGGAGATACGCAGTATTTT. The full variable domain, with the rest looked up from reference TRBV7-2 and TRBJ2-3, is GAGVSQSPSNKVTEKGKDVELRCDPISGHTALYWYRQSLGQGLEFLIYFQGNSAPDKSGLPSDRFSAERTGGSVSTLTIQRTQQEDSAVYLCASSSGRGGLGDTQYFGPGTRLTVL.

V and J are TRBV28 and TRBJ2-5; possible D gene TRBD1, 5 bases. Germline CDR1 reads MDHEN; CDR2 reads SYDVKM. The V and J ends lost 7 bases and 0 bases respectively, with 6 bases between them. The CDR3 totals 12 residues. CDR3 bases: TGTGCCAGCAAGGGGTACCAAGAGACCCAGTACTTC. Residues: CASKGYQETQYF.

This clonotype was picked up many times. The gene calls are TRBV5-1 and TRBJ2-6; D gene uncertain. The CDR3 is made up of 13 amino acids. The germline V gene encodes CDR1 SGHRS and CDR2 YFSETQ. Trimming shortened V by 0 bases and J by 4 bases, and 2 bases separated the two germline ends. The CDR3 DNA follows: TGCGCCAGCAGCTTGGCCGGGGCCAACGTCCTGACTTTC. It translates to CASSLAGANVLTF.

This clonotype has more than one count but fewer than ten. The chain links TRBV5-1 to TRBJ2-5; weak D call: TRBD1 (6 bases). This CDR3 is 16 amino acids long. Germline V gene lookup returns CDR1 SGHRS and CDR2 YFSETQ. V lost 2 bases and J 5 bases, leaving 19 bases between the germline ends. The CDR3 loop reads CASSFGTPKRGETQYF. Written as DNA, the CDR3 is TGCGCCAGCAGCTTCGGGACCCCGAAGAGGGGGGAGACCCAGTACTTC.

This clonotype was seen a few times. V is TRBV28 and J is TRBJ1-2; D uncertain. The CDR3 loop spans 13 amino acids. V was pared by 3 bases and J by 4 bases, with 9 bases between. Germline loops: CDR1 MDHEN, CDR2 SYDVKM. The CDR3 sequence: CASSLRQVYGYTF. CDR3 DNA: TGTGCCAGCAGTTTGAGGCAGGTCTATGGCTACACCTTC.

The chain recombines TRBV6-1 with TRBJ1-2; 11 nucleotides align to TRBD1. V lost 7 bases to trimming and J lost 5 bases; unmatched junction nucleotides: 6. CDR1 is MNHNS, CDR2 SASEGT, per germline. This CDR3 has 14 amino acids. CDR3 sequence reads: CASTLGQGAYGYTF. Written as DNA, the CDR3 is TGTGCCAGCACCCTTGGACAGGGGGCTTATGGCTACACCTTC.

This chain uses TRBV6-1 with TRBJ2-7, with 12 positions matching TRBD1. CDR1 MNHNS and CDR2 SASEGT come from the germline V gene. J was trimmed by 5 bases and V by 6 bases; bases with no gene match: 2. The CDR3 runs 13 residues. The CDR3 coding sequence is TGTGCCAGCAGACGGGACAGGGGGCACGAGCAGTACTTC. It specifies CASRRDRGHEQYF.